Below are 28 T cell receptor beta chains sequenced from a single sample in a study of identical twins. TCRdb recomputed calls from the 5' RACE reads with MiXCR, one row per CDR3 protein. This sample has 420,000 or so distinct CDR3 sequences, with about 18% found just once. Specimen: naive T cells sorted from blood. All receptors come from a man in his fifties in good health.

Here the CDR3 DNA reads TGTGCCAGCAGCCAGGGGGAATTGGGGGTAGATACGCAGTATTTT. This gives the protein CASSQGELGVDTQYF. The chain joins TRBV4-2 to TRBJ2-3; D is tentatively TRBD1 or TRBD2 (5 bases each). The germline gives CDR1 LGHNA, CDR2 YNFKEQ. The CDR3 extends over 15 amino acids. The germline V and J ends were trimmed by 3 bases and 5 bases, with 15 bases remaining between them.

This clonotype was counted only a few times. The rearrangement joins TRBV20-1 to TRBJ2-1; 13 bases line up with TRBD2. Unmatched junction bases numbered 3, after V lost 4 bases and J lost 6 bases. The CDR3 is 14 amino acids. CDR1 is DFQATT and CDR2 is SNEGSKA in the germline V gene (reference sequence). The CDR3 DNA reads as TGCAGTGCTACCGGGACTAGCGGGACCAATGAGCAGTTCTTC. The encoded protein is CSATGTSGTNEQFF.

This chain links TRBV7-2 with TRBJ2-1; D is unresolved. The CDR3 extends over 14 amino acids. Trimming removed 1 base at V and 10 bases at J, with 14 bases between. Germline CDR1 SGHTA, CDR2 FQGNSA. The CDR3 bases are TGTGCCAGCAGCTTAGGGTACTCACCGCAGGAGCAGTTCTTC. This sequence encodes CASSLGYSPQEQFF.

The chain recombines TRBV25-1 with TRBJ2-1; D gene unclear. V dropped 4 bases and J dropped 0 bases, with 13 bases sitting between them. The CDR3 consists of 16 residues. Germline V CDR1 and CDR2: MGHDK, SYGVNS. The CDR3 reads CASSARDISSYNEQFF. The DNA of the CDR3 is TGTGCCAGCAGTGCGAGAGACATCAGCTCCTACAATGAGCAGTTCTTC.

This clonotype was recorded at least ten times. The rearrangement links TRBV11-2 to TRBJ2-2; D possibly corresponds to TRBD1 (6 bases). Germline V CDR1 and CDR2: SGHAT, FQNNGV. This CDR3 is 13 amino acids long. Trimming took off 5 bases at V and 8 bases at J, with 12 bases between the two ends. Here the CDR3 reads CASSEQGSGELFF. The CDR3 DNA follows: TGTGCCAGCAGCGAACAGGGAAGTGGGGAGCTGTTTTTT.

This clonotype was counted a few times. The chain employs TRBV20-1 and TRBJ2-5, with D possibly being TRBD1 (6 bases). The germline V gene has CDR1 DFQATT and CDR2 SNEGSKA (reference sequence). This CDR3 has 15 amino acids. V lost 0 bases and J lost 5, with 16 bases in between. This CDR3 reads CSARDPRQAVETQYF. As DNA, the CDR3 is TGCAGTGCTAGAGATCCCCGACAGGCAGTGGAGACCCAGTACTTC.

This chain uses TRBV5-1 with TRBJ2-3, with TRBD1 as a possible D gene (5 bases). Germline lookup yields CDR1 SGHRS and CDR2 YFSETQ. This CDR3 contains 14 residues. V lost 2 bases and J lost 2, with 9 bases in between. CDR3 bases: TGCGCCAGCAGCTTAGGGGAAATCACAGATACGCAGTATTTT. Its protein is CASSLGEITDTQYF.

This clonotype turned up a few times. One end of the junction fails to match germline, which may point to a read error. The V gene is TRBV6-2 or TRBV6-3, the J gene TRBJ2-7; possibly TRBD2 for D (5 bases). Germline loops: CDR1 MNHEY, CDR2 SVGEGT. The CDR3 sequence is 15 residues long. The CDR3 loop is CASTYTAESSYEQYF. Written as DNA, the CDR3 is TGTGCCAGCACTTACACAGCGGAAAGCTCCTACGAGCAGTACTTC.

This clonotype has just a few counts. The chain has TRBV27 and TRBJ2-3; no clear D gene. V lost 6 bases and J lost 2, with 9 bases in between. CDR1 is MNHEY and CDR2 is SMNVEV in the germline V gene (reference sequence). CDR3 length equals 13 residues. CDR3 protein: CASSPTYTDTQYF. As DNA, the CDR3 is TGTGCCAGCAGCCCGACATACACAGATACGCAGTATTTT.

The chain joins TRBV19 to TRBJ2-7; possibly TRBD2 for D (5 bases). CDR1 LNHDA and CDR2 SQIVND come from the germline V gene (reference sequence). Between the trimmed V and J ends, which lost 5 bases and 5 bases, there was a span of 13 bases. The CDR3 is made up of 13 amino acids. DNA for the CDR3: TGTGCCAGTAGTCCCGAAGTGAGGGACGAGCAGTACTTC. Its protein product is CASSPEVRDEQYF. Together with reference TRBV19 and TRBJ2-7, the CDR3 gives the full variable domain: DGGITQSPKYLFRKEGQNVTLSCEQNLNHDAMYWYRQDPGQGLRLIYYSQIVNDFQKGDIAEGYSVSREKKESFPLTVTSAQKNPTAFYLCASSPEVRDEQYFGPGTRLTVT.

This clonotype was picked up a small number of times. The V gene is TRBV15, the J gene TRBJ2-3; TRBD1 or TRBD2 may be the D gene (5 bases each). The CDR3 spans 13 residues. V was clipped by 6 bases and J by 7 bases, with 14 bases between them. The germline V gene encodes CDR1 LNHNV and CDR2 YYDKDF (reference sequence). CDR3 sequence: CATSWERTNTQYF. CDR3 nucleotides: TGTGCCACCAGTTGGGAGAGGACAAATACGCAGTATTTT.

This clonotype was seen many times. V gene TRBV18 combines with J gene TRBJ1-1; D may be TRBD1 (6 bases). This CDR3 region has 14 residues. Germline loops: CDR1 KGHSH, CDR2 LQKENI. Trimming removed 3 bases from V and 1 base from J, with 9 bases in between. CDR3 nucleotides: TGTGCCAGCTCACCCCAGACAGGGAACACTGAAGCTTTCTTT. Encoded protein: CASSPQTGNTEAFF.

This clonotype was seen ten or more times. The genes are TRBV10-3 and TRBJ2-1, with D unclear. This CDR3 region has 11 residues. V lost 2 bases and J lost 8, with 4 bases in between. Germline CDR1 is ENHRY and CDR2 is SYGVKD. CDR3 DNA: TGTGCCATCAGTGAGAGGCATGAGCAGTTCTTC. Protein sequence: CAISERHEQFF.

This clonotype was observed a handful of times. The chain has TRBV20-1 and TRBJ2-3, with D possibly matching TRBD2 (5 bases). Germline V gene sequence: CDR1 DFQATT, CDR2 SNEGSKA (reference sequence). The CDR3 is 13 amino acids. V was cut by 6 bases and J by 2 bases, with 12 bases left in between. CDR3: CSASGSLTDTQYF. DNA of the CDR3: TGCAGTGCCTCGGGGAGTCTCACAGATACGCAGTATTTT.

The chain is built from TRBV20-1 and TRBJ2-5, with a weak D call TRBD2 (6 bases). Germline V gene data show CDR1 as DFQATT and CDR2 as SNEGSKA (reference sequence). The CDR3 runs 14 residues. Trimming removed 1 base at V and 7 bases at J, with 16 bases between. CDR3 nucleotides: TGCAGTGCTAGAGTACCGACTAGGCTAGGGACCCAGTACTTC. It yields the protein CSARVPTRLGTQYF.

The chain joins TRBV20-1 to TRBJ2-7; TRBD2 matches 7 bases. This CDR3 contains 16 residues. With 0 bases clipped from V and 2 bases from J, the junction kept 10 bases outside the gene matches. CDR1 DFQATT and CDR2 SNEGSKA come from the germline V gene (reference sequence). The CDR3 here is CSARDGGVTNPYEQYF. In nucleotides, the CDR3 is TGCAGTGCTAGAGATGGGGGGGTGACAAATCCCTACGAGCAGTACTTC.

The chain has TRBV6-5 and TRBJ2-1; D not resolved. V was shortened by 1 base and J by 6 bases, with 10 bases between the two germline ends. Germline V gene lookup returns CDR1 MNHEY and CDR2 SVGAGI. The CDR3 is made up of 14 amino acids. For the CDR3, the DNA is TGTGCCAGCAGTTACTTAGGAAAGGGCAATGAGCAGTTCTTC. Translated: CASSYLGKGNEQFF.

In this sample, this clonotype turned up once. The genes are TRBV12-3 or TRBV12-4 and TRBJ1-1; 8 bases are a match to TRBD1. V trimming: 5 bases; J trimming: 11 bases; junction bases outside the gene matches: 7. The CDR3 extends over 12 amino acids. CDR3 DNA: TGTGCCAGCAGTCTGACGACAGGGGCCGCTTTCTTT. This gives the protein CASSLTTGAAFF.

This clonotype was detected only a few times. This chain joins TRBV5-1 and TRBJ2-7; TRBD1 matches at 10 bases. With V trimmed by 4 bases and J by 2 bases, 3 bases remained unmatched. The CDR3 has 14 amino acids. Germline V lookup: CDR1 SGHRS, CDR2 YFSETQ. The chain's CDR3 is CASSHDRGPYEQYF. The CDR3, as DNA: TGCGCCAGCAGCCACGACAGGGGGCCCTACGAGCAGTACTTC.

The chain employs TRBV2 and TRBJ1-5, with D possibly matching TRBD1 (5 bases). Looked up from germline, CDR1 is SNHLY and CDR2 is FYNNEI. V dropped 5 bases and J dropped 1 base, with 6 bases sitting between them. The CDR3 spans 13 residues. The CDR3 is CASSKGSNQPQHF. In nucleotides, the CDR3 is TGTGCCAGCAGTAAGGGGAGCAATCAGCCCCAGCATTTT.

This clonotype has only a few counts. The gene calls are TRBV20-1 and TRBJ1-2; D is undetermined. Deletions cut 0 bases from V and 6 bases from J, with 17 bases between. CDR3 length equals 15 residues. Germline values: CDR1 DFQATT, CDR2 SNEGSKA (reference sequence). The CDR3 DNA is TGCAGTGCTAGAGATTTTGGCAGGTCTTTGGATGGCTACACCTTC. It translates to CSARDFGRSLDGYTF.

The chain joins TRBV6-1 to TRBJ2-2; the D is unclear. Germline V CDR1 and CDR2: MNHNS, SASEGT. Trimming took 6 bases from V and 6 from J, leaving 17 bases between them. This CDR3 has 15 residues. The CDR3 nucleotides are TGTGCCAGCAGCCTAAATTTCTACAGATCCGGGGAGCTGTTTTTT. Protein: CASSLNFYRSGELFF.

The chain combines TRBV28 with TRBJ1-5; 12 nucleotides line up with TRBD1. Germline trimming cut 5 bases from V and 7 bases from J; bases unmatched to any gene: 6. Germline V gene data show CDR1 as MDHEN and CDR2 as SYDVKM. This CDR3 has 15 residues. DNA of the CDR3: TGTGCCAGCAGTCCGGGGACAGGGGGCGGGCAGCCCCAGCATTTT. It translates to CASSPGTGGGQPQHF. Full variable domain (outside the CDR3, taken from reference TRBV28 and TRBJ1-5): DVKVTQSSRYLVKRTGEKVFLECVQDMDHENMFWYRQDPGLGLRLIYFSYDVKMKEKGDIPEGYSVSREKKERFSLILESASTNQTSMYLCASSPGTGGGQPQHFGDGTRLSIL.

This clonotype was detected many times. The chain carries TRBV28 and TRBJ2-1, with D unresolved. Germline assignment: CDR1 MDHEN and CDR2 SYDVKM. Trimming stripped 10 bases from V and 9 bases from J, with 16 bases between. The CDR3 length is 12 residues. The CDR3 loop is CATSRGDREQFF. CDR3 bases: TGTGCCACCAGCCGAGGAGATCGTGAGCAGTTCTTC. The full variable domain, completed using reference TRBV28 and TRBJ2-1, is DVKVTQSSRYLVKRTGEKVFLECVQDMDHENMFWYRQDPGLGLRLIYFSYDVKMKEKGDIPEGYSVSREKKERFSLILESASTNQTSMYLCATSRGDREQFFGPGTRLTVL.

This clonotype occurred a few times. The rearrangement joins TRBV27 to TRBJ2-1; 10 bases map to TRBD1. Trimming at V came to 7 bases and at J to 7 bases, leaving 7 bases not matched to a gene. There are 14 residues in the CDR3. The germline V gene encodes CDR1 MNHEY and CDR2 SMNVEV (reference sequence). CDR3 region: CASKPADRGNEQFF. The CDR3 coding sequence is TGTGCCAGCAAACCGGCGGACAGGGGGAATGAGCAGTTCTTC.

This sequence joins TRBV4-2 and TRBJ2-7; D uncertain. Germline values: CDR1 LGHNA, CDR2 YNFKEQ. V shed 0 bases and J shed 5 bases, with 8 bases lying between them. The CDR3 loop spans 13 amino acids. The CDR3 sequence is CASSQEGFNEQYF. CDR3 sequence (DNA): TGTGCCAGCAGCCAAGAGGGGTTCAACGAGCAGTACTTC.

In this sample, this clonotype turned up a few times. This rearrangement joins TRBV6-5 to TRBJ2-7, with 7 bases lining up with TRBD1. The CDR3 consists of 14 residues. V lost 2 bases and J lost 4; bases outside the gene matches: 5. Germline CDR1 reads MNHEY; CDR2 reads SVGAGI. In DNA form, the CDR3 reads TGTGCCAGCAGTTACACAACGGACAGGTACGAGCAGTACTTC. This encodes CASSYTTDRYEQYF.

The table lists this clonotype with a count of one. This may stem from a read error, because a much larger clone lies one nucleotide away. This chain joins TRBV29-1 and TRBJ2-3, with 7 bases aligning to TRBD1. Germline CDR1 and CDR2: SQVTM and ANQGSEA. The CDR3 covers 13 residues. Here the CDR3 reads CSVVRDSTDTHYF. The DNA of the CDR3 is TGCAGCGTTGTCCGGGACAGCACAGATACGCATTATTTT.